Below, 23 T cell receptor beta chains from the same sample are listed, as sequenced in a study of cytomegalovirus exposure and HLA in healthy donors. Vbeta (60) and Jbeta (13) primers were used in the PCR. Clones were sequenced by immunoSEQ multiplex PCR, and TCRdb holds only the in-frame ones, with some missing. The sample contains 90,000 to 150,000 clones, over 65% of which appear only once. Sample: PBMCs. The source is a female donor in good health and CMV-seronegative.

A single count supports this clone. The J gene is TRBJ2-3, the V gene TRBV9; D is unclear. V was trimmed by 1 base and J by 0 bases, leaving 12 bases between them. This CDR3 is built from 16 residues. Germline CDR1 and CDR2: SGDLS and YYNGEE. The CDR3 loop is CASSVFRRSSTDTQYF. The CDR3 region has the DNA TGTGCCAGCAGCGTATTTCGGCGGTCTAGCACAGATACGCAGTATTTT.

V gene TRBV9 combines with J gene TRBJ2-1; TRBD2 matches at 8 bases. This CDR3 region has 15 residues. CDR1 is SGDLS, CDR2 YYNGEE, per germline. With 1 base clipped from V and 2 bases from J, the junction kept 2 bases outside the gene matches. CDR3 amino acids: CASSVTGGAYNEQFF. The CDR3, as DNA: TGTGCCAGCAGCGTAACCGGGGGGGCCTACAATGAGCAGTTCTTC.

V gene TRBV7-8 combines with J gene TRBJ2-1; no definite D call. Germline-derived CDR1 and CDR2 are SGHVS and FQNEAQ. This CDR3 comprises 16 residues. Trimming removed 3 bases at V and 0 bases at J, with 12 bases between. In DNA, the CDR3 is TGTGCCAGCAGCTTGACTCCCCTAGGCTCCTACAATGAGCAGTTCTTC. Amino acid sequence: CASSLTPLGSYNEQFF.

In its sample, this clone was seen once. V is TRBV18 and J is TRBJ2-1, with a possible D match to TRBD1 (5 bases). In germline, CDR1 is KGHSH, CDR2 LQKENI. The V end lost 2 bases, the J end lost 4 bases, and 18 bases lay between the germline ends. The CDR3 spans 17 residues. This chain's CDR3 is CASSPKRIRVDYNEQFF. The CDR3 DNA is TGTGCCAGCTCACCAAAAAGGATCAGGGTCGATTACAATGAGCAGTTCTTC. Full variable domain (remainder filled in from reference TRBV18 and TRBJ2-1): NAGVMQNPRHLVRRRGQEARLRCSPMKGHSHVYWYRQLPEEGLKFMVYLQKENIIDESGMPKERFSAEFPKEGPSILRIQQVVRGDSAAYFCASSPKRIRVDYNEQFFGPGTRLTVL.

The rearrangement uses TRBV7-9 and TRBJ2-5; D uncertain. The CDR3 loop spans 12 amino acids. V was clipped by 1 base and J by 4 bases, with 4 bases between them. Germline CDR1 is SEHNR and CDR2 is FQNEAQ (reference sequence). DNA for the CDR3: TGTGCCAGCAGCTTAGTAGCAGAGACCCAGTACTTC. Translation: CASSLVAETQYF.

The V call is TRBV7-2, the J call TRBJ1-4; D is ambiguous. Germline V gene data show CDR1 as SGHTA and CDR2 as FQGNSA. V gave up 2 bases and J gave up 1 base, with 8 bases separating them. The CDR3 runs to 15 residues. The CDR3 DNA reads as TGTGCCAGCAGCTTATCGGGGTTAACTAATGAAAAACTGTTTTTT. This translates into CASSLSGLTNEKLFF.

The chain couples TRBV9 to TRBJ2-5; TRBD2 agrees at 13 bases. The CDR3 is 18 amino acids. V shed 4 bases, J shed 2 bases, and the junction held 11 bases outside the gene matches. The V gene's germline CDR1 is SGDLS and CDR2 YYNGEE. DNA of the CDR3: TGTGCCAGCAGCACACGAACTAGCGGGGGGGCAAATCAAGAGACCCAGTACTTC. This codes for CASSTRTSGGANQETQYF.

V and J are TRBV19 and TRBJ2-2, with TRBD1 matching over 8 bases. V dropped 8 bases and J dropped 6; count of bases not matched to a gene: 5. The CDR3 runs 13 residues. Germline V lookup: CDR1 LNHDA, CDR2 SQIVND (reference sequence). CDR3 nucleotides: TGTGCCAGTGGACAGGGAGAGGCCGGGGAGCTGTTTTTT. This sequence encodes CASGQGEAGELFF.

This clone was recorded only once. This chain uses TRBV27 with TRBJ2-2; TRBD2 aligns across 16 bases. Germline CDR1 is MNHEY and CDR2 is SMNVEV (reference sequence). V shed 6 bases, J shed 6 bases, and the junction held 4 bases outside the gene matches. The CDR3 totals 16 residues. The CDR3 region has the DNA TGTGCCAGCAGCTATGGGACTAGCGGGGGGGCCGGGGAGCTGTTTTTT. Translated: CASSYGTSGGAGELFF.

Note on this clone: The germline gene is not matched at one end of the junction; a read error may be the cause. This CDR3 is CTISAQQGDGNTIYF. Written as DNA, the CDR3 is TGTACCATCAGTGCACAACAGGGCGACGGAAACACCATATATTTT. V usage is TRBV10-3 and J usage is TRBJ1-3; tentatively, D is TRBD1 (6 bases). Germline CDR1 reads ENHRY; CDR2 reads SYGVKD. The CDR3 contains 15 residues.

This clone was seen more than once but under ten times. The rearrangement joins TRBV2 to TRBJ1-1, with TRBD1 as a possible D gene (6 bases). The germline V and J ends were trimmed by 2 bases and 3 bases, with 7 bases remaining between them. This CDR3 spans 13 amino acids. Germline values: CDR1 SNHLY, CDR2 FYNNEI. The CDR3 sequence: CASSENRDTEAFF. The CDR3 region has the DNA TGTGCCAGCAGTGAAAACAGGGACACTGAAGCTTTCTTT.

The rearrangement links TRBV19 to TRBJ2-7; 8 bases are a match to TRBD1. This CDR3 has 15 residues. Unmatched junction bases numbered 13, after V lost 6 bases and J lost 6 bases. From germline, CDR1 is LNHDA and CDR2 SQIVND (reference sequence). The CDR3 bases are TGTGCCAGTAGACCAAGAACAGGGGGACTCTCCGAGCAGTACTTC. Protein: CASRPRTGGLSEQYF.

J is TRBJ2-3 and V is TRBV9; the match to TRBD1 covers 7 bases. This CDR3 has 15 residues. The trim removed 4 bases at V and 4 bases at J, leaving 9 bases unmatched. From germline, CDR1 is SGDLS and CDR2 YYNGEE. CDR3: CASSKSGTEPDTQYF. CDR3 DNA sequence: TGTGCCAGCAGCAAATCCGGGACAGAACCAGATACGCAGTATTTT. The full variable domain, completed using reference TRBV9 and TRBJ2-3, is DSGVTQTPKHLITATGQRVTLRCSPRSGDLSVYWYQQSLDQGLQFLIQYYNGEERAKGNILERFSAQQFPDLHSELNLSSLELGDSALYFCASSKSGTEPDTQYFGPGTRLTVL.

The V call is TRBV5-1, the J call TRBJ1-2; TRBD1 matches 7 bases. V gave up 0 bases and J gave up 3 bases; unmatched junction bases: 8. CDR1 SGHRS and CDR2 YFSETQ come from the germline V gene. The length of the CDR3 is 16 residues. The CDR3: CASSLVEDRRDYGYTF. In DNA, the CDR3 is TGCGCCAGCAGCTTGGTGGAGGACAGGCGAGACTATGGCTACACCTTC.

The V gene is TRBV30, the J gene TRBJ2-1; 9 positions match TRBD2. Trimming removed 3 bases from V and 3 bases from J; junction bases left unmatched: 6. Germline lookup yields CDR1 GTSNPN and CDR2 SVGIG (reference sequence). The CDR3 loop spans 15 amino acids. The CDR3 loop is CAWSRTSAFYNEQFF. CDR3 nucleotides: TGTGCCTGGAGCCGGACTAGCGCCTTCTACAATGAGCAGTTCTTC.

V and J are TRBV18 and TRBJ2-1; 7 bases are shared with TRBD2. V lost 2 bases, J lost 9 bases, and 10 bases stayed unmatched. The CDR3 has 15 amino acids. CDR1 and CDR2 from the germline V gene are KGHSH and LQKENI. CDR3 coding DNA: TGTGCCAGCTCACCAGGGGAGGGGTACACCGGTGAGCAGTTCTTC. Protein: CASSPGEGYTGEQFF. Variable domain in full (rest from reference TRBV18 and TRBJ2-1): NAGVMQNPRHLVRRRGQEARLRCSPMKGHSHVYWYRQLPEEGLKFMVYLQKENIIDESGMPKERFSAEFPKEGPSILRIQQVVRGDSAAYFCASSPGEGYTGEQFFGPGTRLTVL.

This clone was seen ten or more times. The rearrangement uses TRBV9 and TRBJ1-4; possible D gene TRBD1, 5 bases. From germline, CDR1 is SGDLS and CDR2 YYNGEE. The CDR3 is 15 residues long. V shed 4 bases and J shed 5 bases, with 15 bases lying between them. CDR3 in amino acids: CASSPHSDKNEKLFF. The CDR3 bases are TGTGCCAGCAGCCCCCACTCGGACAAGAATGAAAAACTGTTTTTT.

The genes are TRBV6-1 and TRBJ2-7; D gene uncertain. This CDR3 has 14 amino acids. From germline, CDR1 is MNHNS and CDR2 SASEGT. Trimming removed 1 base at V and 6 bases at J, with 13 bases between. The CDR3 bases are TGTGCCAGCAGTGAAGTGGGCAGTTTAGGCGAGCAGTACTTC. This translates into CASSEVGSLGEQYF.

The chain couples TRBV2 to TRBJ1-5, with 7 bases that match TRBD1. Unmatched junction bases numbered 9, after V lost 3 bases and J lost 7 bases. This CDR3 spans 15 amino acids. Germline V lookup: CDR1 SNHLY, CDR2 FYNNEI. In nucleotides, the CDR3 is TGTGCCAGCAGTGATGGTTTACAGGGGAACCAGCCCCAGCATTTT. Residues: CASSDGLQGNQPQHF.

The J gene is TRBJ1-6, the V gene TRBV10-2, with 7 positions matching TRBD1. Germline V CDR1 and CDR2: WSHSY, SAAADI. Trimming at V came to 6 bases and at J to 2 bases, leaving 7 bases not matched to a gene. The CDR3 contains 16 residues. CDR3 residues: CASRSTGVPYNSPLHF. Here the CDR3 DNA reads TGCGCCAGCAGGAGTACAGGGGTTCCCTATAATTCACCCCTCCACTTT.

J is TRBJ1-1 and V is TRBV6-5; 9 nucleotides align to TRBD1. The trim removed 2 bases at V and 0 bases at J, leaving 1 base unmatched. CDR3 size: 15 residues. Germline CDR1 reads MNHEY; CDR2 reads SVGAGI. DNA of the CDR3: TGTGCCAGCAGTTACAGGGACAGGGTGAACACTGAAGCTTTCTTT. Translation gives CASSYRDRVNTEAFF.

This chain joins TRBV6-1 and TRBJ1-6; perhaps TRBD1 as D (5 bases). This CDR3 region has 16 residues. Germline V CDR1 and CDR2: MNHNS, SASEGT. V dropped 1 base and J dropped 6 bases, with 13 bases sitting between them. In DNA form, the CDR3 reads TGTGCCAGCAGTGAAGTATCTCGACAGAGTAATTCACCCCTCCACTTT. Translating gives CASSEVSRQSNSPLHF.

This clone was seen a single time. The chain combines TRBV4-1 with TRBJ2-3, with D possibly TRBD2 on 5 matching bases. The CDR3 is 15 amino acids. Germline loops: CDR1 MGHRA, CDR2 YSYEKL. The germline V and J ends were trimmed by 6 bases and 1 base, with 14 bases remaining between them. CDR3 DNA sequence: TGCGCCAGCAGGTACGTTGAGGGCCGCACAGATACGCAGTATTTT. Its protein product is CASRYVEGRTDTQYF.